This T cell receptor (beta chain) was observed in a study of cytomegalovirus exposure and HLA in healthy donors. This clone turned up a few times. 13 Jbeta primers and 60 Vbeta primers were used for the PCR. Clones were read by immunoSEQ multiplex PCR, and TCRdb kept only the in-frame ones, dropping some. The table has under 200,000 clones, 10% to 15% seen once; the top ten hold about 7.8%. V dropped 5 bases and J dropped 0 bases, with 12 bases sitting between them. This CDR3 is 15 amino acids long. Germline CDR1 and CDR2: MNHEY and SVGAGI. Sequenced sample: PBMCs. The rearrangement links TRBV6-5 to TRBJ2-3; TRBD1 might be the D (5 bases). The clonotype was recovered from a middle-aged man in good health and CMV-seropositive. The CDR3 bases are TGTGCCAGCAGTCACAGACAGTATAGCACAGATACGCAGTATTTT. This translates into CASSHRQYSTDTQYF.